The sequence of this T cell receptor beta chain was determined in a study of primary melanoma T cells and metastatic recurrence. Across the study: Samples were primary melanomas of stage T2 to T4. Study-level points and caveats: Combined with tumor thickness, T-cell fraction reportedly beat other histopathological additions.

Profiled with immunoSEQ multiplex PCR; TCRdb holds only in-frame clones, not every one. The sample shows about 580 clones, around 91% of them seen only once. Looked up from germline, CDR1 is SGHRS and CDR2 is YFSETQ. V gave up 4 bases and J gave up 7 bases, with 12 bases separating them. The CDR3 sequence is 14 residues long. On this clone: Its antigen is currently unknown.

The origin of this receptor is a human donor with melanoma. The chain couples TRBV5-1 to TRBJ1-6; no clear D gene. Sequencing was done on a sample of melanoma tumor tissue. CDR3 in DNA: TGCGCCAGCAGCCTAGCTCAACCCAATTCACCCCTCCACTTT. Protein: CASSLAQPNSPLHF.